This T cell receptor beta chain was sequenced for a study of blood T cells in healthy people across ages. Primers used in a second PCR of roughly 7 to 12 cycles were a sample-barcoded 5' primer and a J-beta primer mix. Each cDNA was tagged by a template-switch adaptor containing 12 random nucleotides. TCRdb independently ran MiXCR on the 5' RACE reads; one entry per CDR3 protein. The table has 1.5 million to 2 million distinct CDR3 sequences, about 28% seen once; the top ten hold 6.5% to 8.5%. This clonotype appeared many times. The source is a woman under 40 in good health. The sequenced material came from blood.

DNA of the CDR3: TGTGCCAGCAGCGTATCCGGGACAGGGAACAATGAGCAGTTCTTC. This translates into CASSVSGTGNNEQFF. The V and J genes are TRBV7-2 and TRBJ2-1; 9 positions match TRBD1. V trimming: 5 bases; J trimming: 5 bases; junction bases outside the gene matches: 7. Germline CDR1 and CDR2: SGHTA and FQGNSA. The CDR3 runs to 15 residues.